In this sample, the clone carrying this TCR beta chain turned up many times. Its antigen remains unknown. The data were taken from a study of T cells in Graves' hyperthyroidism and ophthalmopathy. Disease lasting under 3 months, a NOSPECS grade of at least 4, and a Clinical Activity Score of at least 3 were features of the ophthalmopathy patients. Study-level points and caveats: In the blood, most expanded thyroid clonotypes above 0.001 appeared as well. Stable hyperthyroidism and ophthalmopathy were separated using 13 V-J signatures.

The CDR3 regions of TCR beta were amplified from RNA transcripts. In the first-round RT-PCR of the TCR CDR3, the HTBI primer set was used. TCRdb independently ran MiXCR on the multiplex PCR reads; one entry per CDR3 protein. The sample has about 600,000 distinct CDR3 sequences; 16% are singletons. Germline V gives CDR1 SGHAT, CDR2 FQNNGV. V was pared by 4 bases and J by 7 bases, with 9 bases of the junction left unmatched. The CDR3 has 15 residues. The TCR was taken from a woman aged 40 to 49 with Graves' ophthalmopathy. The J gene is TRBJ2-2, the V gene TRBV11-2; TRBD1 aligns across 7 bases. The sequenced sample was blood. The CDR3 bases are TGTGCCAGCAGCTCTAACAGGGGCGGGCGCGGGGAGCTGTTTTTT. Translating it yields CASSSNRGGRGELFF.